This is a list of T cell receptor beta chains from one sample in a study of T cell changes during pregnancy in multiple sclerosis. Profiled with immunoSEQ multiplex PCR; TCRdb holds only in-frame clones, not every one. The sample includes about 44,000 clones, 75% to 95% of them seen just once. The sample here was CD4+ T cells from peripheral blood mononuclear cells, taken before pregnancy. The receptors here all came from a female donor with multiple sclerosis, enrolled in a pregnancy study. The CDR3 runs from the conserved cysteine through the conserved F or W. Fields, in order: clone size, D gene, J gene, V gene, CDR3 DNA, CDR3 protein. A D gene is named only where the DNA matches it firmly. Rows give clone size only sometimes, using once, few, many, or a class for an expanded clone.

>.|.|TRBJ2-7|TRBV5-1
TGCGCCAGCAGCTTGATAGGCAGGTTGGGCTACGAGCAGTACTTC
CASSLIGRLGYEQYF
>.|TRBD1|TRBJ1-5|TRBV15
TGTGCCACCTCCTCGGGACAGGGAAATCAGCCCCAGCATTTT
CATSSGQGNQPQHF
>.|.|TRBJ2-2|TRBV5-4
TGTGCCAGCAGCGCGGAGGCGAACACCGGGGAGCTGTTTTTT
CASSAEANTGELFF
>.|TRBD2|TRBJ2-5|TRBV5-4
TGTGCCAGCAGCATGGGACTAGCGGGGCAAGAGACCCAGTACTTC
CASSMGLAGQETQYF
>.|TRBD1|TRBJ1-3|TRBV5-4
TGTGCCAGCAGCCCCACGACAGGGGCTGGAAACACCATATATTTT
CASSPTTGAGNTIYF
>few|.|TRBJ2-5|TRBV14
TGTGCCAGCAGCCAAGGCGCTAGGAGTGAGACCCAGTACTTC
CASSQGARSETQYF
>.|TRBD2|TRBJ2-3|TRBV7-3
TGTGCCAGCAGCACCCGAGGCGGGAGGGCAGATACGCAGTATTTT
CASSTRGGRADTQYF
>.|.|TRBJ2-7|TRBV7-8
TGTGCCAGCAGCTTAGACAGACACTACGAGCAGTACTTC
CASSLDRHYEQYF
>few|.|TRBJ1-2|TRBV5-1
TGCGCCAGCAGCGAATATCGGGACACCAGAACTCCTAACTATGGCTACACCTTC
CASSEYRDTRTPNYGYTF
>few|.|TRBJ1-2|TRBV6-1
TGTGCCAGCAGTGACAAGCCACGTAACTATGGCTACACCTTC
CASSDKPRNYGYTF
>.|TRBD1|TRBJ1-1|TRBV27
TGTGCCAGCAGTTTAGACAGGGGGAAAGCTTTCTTT
CASSLDRGKAFF
>once|.|TRBJ2-1|TRBV2
TGTGCCAGCAGGGCGCCAGGGTCCAATGAGCAGTTCTTC
CASRAPGSNEQFF
>.|TRBD1|TRBJ1-2|TRBV5-5
TGTGCCAGCAGCACCGAACCACAGGGGCAGGATGGCTACACCTTC
CASSTEPQGQDGYTF
>few|TRBD1|TRBJ2-5|TRBV9
TGTGCCAGCAGCGTAGAAGGGACAGGGAGAGAGACCCAGTACTTC
CASSVEGTGRETQYF
>.|TRBD2|TRBJ2-5|TRBV11-2
TGTGCCAGCAGCTCCCAGGGGCGGGAGGAAGAGACCCAGTACTTC
CASSSQGREEETQYF
>.|.|TRBJ1-1|TRBV5-4
TGTGCCAGCAGCTTGGATCCAGGACTTGAAGCTTTCTTT
CASSLDPGLEAFF
>.|TRBD1|TRBJ2-2|TRBV5-1
TGCGCCAGCAGCTTTTCGGGACAGGGATCTCTGACCGGGGAGCTGTTTTTT
CASSFSGQGSLTGELFF
>.|.|TRBJ1-1|TRBV15
TGTGCCACCAGCAGAGATTTGCGCACTGAAGCTTTCTTT
CATSRDLRTEAFF
>.|TRBD1|TRBJ2-7|TRBV7-9
TGTGCCAGCAGCCCAGAGAGGACAGGGAAAGTCGACGAGCAGTACTTC
CASSPERTGKVDEQYF
>.|TRBD1|TRBJ1-2|TRBV7-6
TGTGCCAGCAGCCCGGACAGGGGGCTTGGTGGCTACACCTTC
CASSPDRGLGGYTF
>.|TRBD1|TRBJ2-3|TRBV5-1
TGCGCCAGCAGCTTTACCCCGGGACAGGGCACAGATACGCAGTATTTT
CASSFTPGQGTDTQYF
>.|TRBD1|TRBJ1-1|TRBV7-9
TGTGCCAGCAGCAGGACAGGGATGAACACTGAAGCTTTCTTT
CASSRTGMNTEAFF
>once|TRBD1|TRBJ2-7|TRBV28
TGTGCCAGCAGCCTCCCGTCGACAGGGGGGGTTTACGAGCAGTACTTC
CASSLPSTGGVYEQYF
>medium-sized|TRBD1|TRBJ1-1|TRBV5-4
TGTGCCAGCACCACGTTGGACAGGGACTTTGGTTTGGCTTTCTTT
CASTTLDRDFGLAFF
>.|.|TRBJ2-3|TRBV19
TGTGCCAGTAGTATAATCGCGGGTAGCACAGATACGCAGTATTTT
CASSIIAGSTDTQYF
>.|.|TRBJ1-5|TRBV18
TGTGCCAGCTCACCACCGACAAGGTTGGGGGGTCAGCCCCAGCATTTT
CASSPPTRLGGQPQHF
>.|.|TRBJ1-4|TRBV2
TGTGCCAGCAGTGTTAGTTTACGGGGGTTAGCAACTAATGAAAAACTGTTTTTT
CASSVSLRGLATNEKLFF
>.|.|TRBJ1-5|TRBV7-6
TGTGCCAGCAGCATAACAGTCAATCAGCCCCAGCATTTT
CASSITVNQPQHF
>.|.|TRBJ1-1|TRBV25-1
TGTGCCAGCAGTGAAGGAGGAGTAGCAGCTTTCTTT
CASSEGGVAAFF
>once|TRBD2|TRBJ2-1|TRBV7-9
TGTGCCAGCAGCCTCGGACTAGCGGGAGGGAATAGAGATGAGCAGTTCTTC
CASSLGLAGGNRDEQFF
>.|.|TRBJ1-1|TRBV6-4
TGTGCCAGCAGCGCTAAGATTAACACTGAAGCTTTCTTT
CASSAKINTEAFF
>.|TRBD2|TRBJ2-1|TRBV11-3
TGTGCCAGCAGCTGGGGACTAGTCAATGAGCAGTTCTTC
CASSWGLVNEQFF
>.|TRBD1|TRBJ1-2|TRBV9
TGTGCCAGCAGCGTAGGGGGACAGGTCGCCTTC
CASSVGGQVAF
>.|TRBD2|TRBJ2-2|TRBV7-9
TGTGCCAGCAGCCCCTCGGGACTAAAGGGGAACACCGGGGAGCTGTTTTTT
CASSPSGLKGNTGELFF
>.|.|TRBJ1-2|TRBV19
TGTGCCAGTAGTAGGGGGCATGGCTACACCTTC
CASSRGHGYTF
>.|TRBD1|TRBJ1-5|TRBV19
TGTGCCAGTAGTCTCACGTCAATAGGGACAGGCGATCAGCCCCAGCATTTT
CASSLTSIGTGDQPQHF
>.|.|TRBJ2-1|TRBV18
TGTGCCAGCTCACCATCTCTAGCGGAGCAGTTCTTC
CASSPSLAEQFF
>once|TRBD2|TRBJ2-1|TRBV9
TGTGCCAGCAGCGTAGGGACTAGCGGGAGCAATGAGCAGTTCTTC
CASSVGTSGSNEQFF
>.|TRBD1|TRBJ2-7|TRBV25-1
TGTGCCAGCAGTGACCTTGGGACAGATTACGAGCAGTACTTC
CASSDLGTDYEQYF
>.|TRBD2|TRBJ2-3|TRBV7-9
TGTGCCAGCAGCCCAAGGGACTACACAGATACGCAGTATTTT
CASSPRDYTDTQYF
>.|TRBD2|TRBJ2-2|TRBV15
TGTGCCACCAGCAGACCTGAGGGAGGGGTCACCGGGGAGCTGTTTTTT
CATSRPEGGVTGELFF
>.|.|TRBJ2-2|TRBV7-2
TGTGCCAGCAGCTTAGGGACAAGGAACACCGGGGAGCTGTTTTTT
CASSLGTRNTGELFF
>.|.|TRBJ1-5|TRBV6-1
TGTGCCAGCAGACCGGGGGACCAGCCCCAGCATTTT
CASRPGDQPQHF
>.|TRBD2|TRBJ2-7|TRBV4-2
TGTGCCAGCAGACCCAGCGGGGGGTGCCACGAGCAGTACTTC
CASRPSGGCHEQYF
>once|.|TRBJ2-1|TRBV27
TGTGCCAGCAGTTTAAATTGGTTAGGGGACAATGAGCAGTTCTTC
CASSLNWLGDNEQFF
>.|TRBD2|TRBJ2-7|TRBV27
TGTGCCAGCAGTAGGGTAGCGGGGGCCTCCTACGAGCAGTACTTC
CASSRVAGASYEQYF
>.|.|TRBJ1-3|TRBV7-9
TGTGCCAGCAGCTCCCACAGTTACACCATATATTTT
CASSSHSYTIYF
>.|.|TRBJ1-3|TRBV6-1
TGTGCCAGCAGTGCAGGGGACGGACAGTCTGGAAACACCATATATTTT
CASSAGDGQSGNTIYF
>.|.|TRBJ2-1|TRBV27
TGTGCCAGCAGTTTATCGATAGGGGGGATCGGGACTAACTACAATGAGCAGTTCTTC
CASSLSIGGIGTNYNEQFF
>.|.|TRBJ1-5|TRBV7-9
TGTGCCAGCAGCTTTGGACATCCAGATCAGCCCCAGCATTTT
CASSFGHPDQPQHF
>.|TRBD1|TRBJ2-7|TRBV29-1
TGCAGCTTTTCGGGACAGGGAAACTACGAGCAGTACTTC
CSFSGQGNYEQYF
>.|.|TRBJ1-5|TRBV28
TGTGCCAGCAGTACAGGGAACAACCAGCCCCAGCATTTT
CASSTGNNQPQHF
>.|.|TRBJ2-1|TRBV7-2
TGTGCCAGCAGCAAACAACAGGGCACCTACAATGAGCAGTTCTTC
CASSKQQGTYNEQFF
>.|.|TRBJ1-2|TRBV5-1
TGCGCCAGCAGCCCGGAGGGGACCCTCTACGGCTACACCTTC
CASSPEGTLYGYTF
>few|TRBD1|TRBJ1-2|TRBV6-4
TGTGCCAGCAGTGACGGACAGGACTATGGCTACACCTTC
CASSDGQDYGYTF
>once|TRBD2|TRBJ2-7|TRBV27
TGTGCCAGCACCCCCAATTTAGCGGGAGAGGGGGAGCAGTACTTC
CASTPNLAGEGEQYF
>.|TRBD1|TRBJ1-3|TRBV28
TGTGCCAGCAGCGGGACAGGGGGCTGGAACACCATATATTTT
CASSGTGGWNTIYF
>.|TRBD1|TRBJ2-7|TRBV14
TGTGCCAGCAGCTTAAAGACAGGGGGCGAGCAGTACTTC
CASSLKTGGEQYF
>.|.|TRBJ1-1|TRBV18
TGTGCCAGCTCACTTGGAGGGCGCACTGAAGCTTTCTTT
CASSLGGRTEAFF